The present entry profiles one T cell receptor beta chain with its context. An input of about 0.5 to 1 ug of RNA was subjected to reverse transcription using random hexamers. The immunoSEQ assay covered 54 Vbeta and 13 Jbeta segments for CDR3. TCRdb re-called the immunoSEQ multiplex PCR reads through MiXCR, storing one row per CDR3 protein. The sample contains about 300,000 distinct CDR3 sequences, under 95% of which appear only once. CD8+ and CD4+ blood T cells underwent TCR beta sequencing. FACS enriched CD8+ TEMRA cells, while bulk CD8+ and CD4+ were negatively isolated. The CDR3 contains 15 residues. The V and J ends lost 2 bases and 4 bases respectively, with 14 bases between them. The data originate from a study of CD8 T cells in Susac syndrome.

The rearrangement joins TRBV12-3 or TRBV12-4 to TRBJ1-2; no definite D call. This clonotype originated in a human donor with multiple sclerosis. Sequenced sample: CD4+ T cells from PBMCs. CDR3 region: CASSLFAAATYGYTF. In DNA, the CDR3 is TGTGCCAGCAGTTTATTTGCGGCGGCAACCTATGGCTACACCTTC.